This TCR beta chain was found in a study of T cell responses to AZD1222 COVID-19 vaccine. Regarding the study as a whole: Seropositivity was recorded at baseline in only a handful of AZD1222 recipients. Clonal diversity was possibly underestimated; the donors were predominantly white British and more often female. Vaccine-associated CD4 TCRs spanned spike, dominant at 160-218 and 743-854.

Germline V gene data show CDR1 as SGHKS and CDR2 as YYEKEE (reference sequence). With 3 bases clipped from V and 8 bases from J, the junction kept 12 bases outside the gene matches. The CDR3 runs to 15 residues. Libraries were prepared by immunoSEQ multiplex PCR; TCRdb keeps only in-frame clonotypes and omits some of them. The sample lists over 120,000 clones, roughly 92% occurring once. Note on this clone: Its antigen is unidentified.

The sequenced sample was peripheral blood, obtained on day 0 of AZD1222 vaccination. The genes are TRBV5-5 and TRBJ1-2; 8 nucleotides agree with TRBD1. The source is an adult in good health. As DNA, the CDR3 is TGTGCCAGCAGCTCCTTCCCTCAGGGGGCGTACGGCTACACCTTC. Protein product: CASSSFPQGAYGYTF.